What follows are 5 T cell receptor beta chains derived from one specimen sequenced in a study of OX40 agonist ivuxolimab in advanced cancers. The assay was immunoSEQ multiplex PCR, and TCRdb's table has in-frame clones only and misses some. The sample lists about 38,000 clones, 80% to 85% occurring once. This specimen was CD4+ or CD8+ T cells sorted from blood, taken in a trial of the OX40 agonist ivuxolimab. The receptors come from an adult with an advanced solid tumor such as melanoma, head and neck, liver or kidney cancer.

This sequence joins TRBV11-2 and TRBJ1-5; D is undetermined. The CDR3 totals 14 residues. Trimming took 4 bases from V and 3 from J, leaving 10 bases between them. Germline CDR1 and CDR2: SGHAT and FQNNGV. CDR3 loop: CASSSDGDNQPQHF. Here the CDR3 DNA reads TGTGCCAGCAGCTCGGACGGAGACAATCAGCCCCAGCATTTT.

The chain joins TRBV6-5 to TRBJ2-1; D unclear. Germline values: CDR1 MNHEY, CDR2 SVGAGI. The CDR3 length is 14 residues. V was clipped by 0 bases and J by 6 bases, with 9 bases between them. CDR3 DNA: TGTGCCAGCAGTTACTCGAAGAATTTCAATGAGCAGTTCTTC. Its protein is CASSYSKNFNEQFF.

In nucleotides, the CDR3 is TGTGCCAGCAGCCAAGTGAACAACTTCTACGAGCAGTACTTC. As protein: CASSQVNNFYEQYF. The chain links TRBV14 to TRBJ2-7; D is ambiguous. CDR1 SGHDN and CDR2 FVKESK come from the germline V gene. The CDR3 contains 14 residues. V was clipped by 1 base and J by 3 bases, with 10 bases between them. Filled out from reference TRBV14 and TRBJ2-7, the complete variable domain reads EAGVTQFPSHSVIEKGQTVTLRCDPISGHDNLYWYRRVMGKEIKFLLHFVKESKQDESGMPNNRFLAERTGGTYSTLKVQPAELEDSGVYFCASSQVNNFYEQYFGPGTRLTVT.

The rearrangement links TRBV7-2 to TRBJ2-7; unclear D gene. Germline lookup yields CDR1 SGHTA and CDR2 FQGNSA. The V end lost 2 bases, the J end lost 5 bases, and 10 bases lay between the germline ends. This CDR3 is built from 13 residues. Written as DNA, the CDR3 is TGTGCCAGCAGCTTAAGACCACGGGACGAGCAGTACTTC. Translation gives CASSLRPRDEQYF.

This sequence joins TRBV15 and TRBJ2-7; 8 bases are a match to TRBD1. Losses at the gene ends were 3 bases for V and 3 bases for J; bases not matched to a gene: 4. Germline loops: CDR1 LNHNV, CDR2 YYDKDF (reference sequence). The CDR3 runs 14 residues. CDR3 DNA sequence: TGTGCCACCAGCAGTGACAGGGGACTCTACGAGCAGTACTTC. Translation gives CATSSDRGLYEQYF.